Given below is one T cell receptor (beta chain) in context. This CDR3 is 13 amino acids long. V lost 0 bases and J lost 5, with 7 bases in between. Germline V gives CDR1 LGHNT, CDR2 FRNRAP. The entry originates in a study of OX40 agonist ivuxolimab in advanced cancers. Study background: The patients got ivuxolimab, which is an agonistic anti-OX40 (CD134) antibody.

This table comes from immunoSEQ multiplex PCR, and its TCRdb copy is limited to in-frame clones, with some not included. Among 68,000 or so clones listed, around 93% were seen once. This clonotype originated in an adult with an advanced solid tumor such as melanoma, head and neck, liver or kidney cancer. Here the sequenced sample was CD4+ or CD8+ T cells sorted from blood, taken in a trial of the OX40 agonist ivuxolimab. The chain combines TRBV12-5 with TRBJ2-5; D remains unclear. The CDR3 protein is CASGLVNMETQYF. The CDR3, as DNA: TGTGCTAGTGGTTTGGTAAACATGGAGACCCAGTACTTC.